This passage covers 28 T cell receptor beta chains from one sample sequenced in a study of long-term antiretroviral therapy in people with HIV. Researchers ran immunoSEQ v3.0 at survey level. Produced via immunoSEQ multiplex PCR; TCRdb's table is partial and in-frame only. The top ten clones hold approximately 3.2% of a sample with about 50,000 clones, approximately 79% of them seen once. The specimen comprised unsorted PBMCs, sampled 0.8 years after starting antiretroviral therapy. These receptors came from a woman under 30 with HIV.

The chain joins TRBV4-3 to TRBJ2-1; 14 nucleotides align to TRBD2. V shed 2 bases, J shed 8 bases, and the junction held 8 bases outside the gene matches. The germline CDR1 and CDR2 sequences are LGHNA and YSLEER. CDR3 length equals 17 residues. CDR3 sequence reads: CASSQSPGTSGSYEQFF. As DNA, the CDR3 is TGCGCCAGCAGCCAATCCCCCGGGACTAGCGGGAGTTATGAGCAGTTCTTC.

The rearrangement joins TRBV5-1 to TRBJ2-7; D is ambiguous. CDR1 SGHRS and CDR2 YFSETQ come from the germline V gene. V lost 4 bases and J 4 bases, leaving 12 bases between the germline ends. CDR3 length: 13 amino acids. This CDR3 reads CASSISDGYEQYF. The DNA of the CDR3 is TGCGCCAGCAGCATTTCCGACGGGTACGAGCAGTACTTC.

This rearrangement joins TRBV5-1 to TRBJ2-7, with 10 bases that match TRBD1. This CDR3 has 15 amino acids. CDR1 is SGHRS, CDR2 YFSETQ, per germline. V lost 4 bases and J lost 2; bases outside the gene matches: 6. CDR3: CASSRGQGGTYEQYF. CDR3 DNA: TGCGCCAGCAGCCGAGGACAGGGGGGGACCTACGAGCAGTACTTC.

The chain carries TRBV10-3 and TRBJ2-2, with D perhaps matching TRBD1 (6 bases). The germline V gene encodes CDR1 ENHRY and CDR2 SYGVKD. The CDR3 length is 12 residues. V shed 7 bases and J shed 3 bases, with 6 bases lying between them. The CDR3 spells CAITGDTGELFF. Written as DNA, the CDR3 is TGTGCCATCACAGGGGACACCGGGGAGCTGTTTTTT.

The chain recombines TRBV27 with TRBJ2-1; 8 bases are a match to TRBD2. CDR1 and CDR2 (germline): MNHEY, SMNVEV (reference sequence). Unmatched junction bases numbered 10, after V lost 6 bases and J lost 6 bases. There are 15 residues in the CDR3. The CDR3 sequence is CASSPGGEWGNEQFF. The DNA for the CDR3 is TGTGCCAGCAGCCCGGGAGGGGAGTGGGGCAATGAGCAGTTCTTC.

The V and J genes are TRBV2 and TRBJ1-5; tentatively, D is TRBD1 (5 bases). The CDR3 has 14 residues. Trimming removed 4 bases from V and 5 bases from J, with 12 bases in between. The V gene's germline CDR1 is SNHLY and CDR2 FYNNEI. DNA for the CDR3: TGTGCCAGCAGTGCGGAAAGGGGATATCAGCCCCAGCATTTT. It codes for CASSAERGYQPQHF.

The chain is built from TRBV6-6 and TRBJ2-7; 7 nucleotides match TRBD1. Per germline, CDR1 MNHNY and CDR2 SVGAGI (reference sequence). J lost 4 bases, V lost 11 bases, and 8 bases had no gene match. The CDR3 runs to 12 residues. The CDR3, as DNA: TGTGCCGCCCTGACAGGGTTTTACGAGCAGTACTTC. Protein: CAALTGFYEQYF.

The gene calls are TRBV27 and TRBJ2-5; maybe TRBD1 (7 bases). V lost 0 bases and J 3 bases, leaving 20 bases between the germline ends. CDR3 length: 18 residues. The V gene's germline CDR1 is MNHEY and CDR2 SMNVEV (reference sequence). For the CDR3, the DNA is TGTGCCAGCAGTTTATCGCACAGGGGTTTTTGGGAGGAAGAGACCCAGTACTTC. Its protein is CASSLSHRGFWEEETQYF.

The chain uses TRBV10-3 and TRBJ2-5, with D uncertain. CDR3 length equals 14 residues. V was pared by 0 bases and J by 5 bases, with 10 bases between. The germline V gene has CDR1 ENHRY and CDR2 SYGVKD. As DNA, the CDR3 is TGTGCCATCAGTGAGTCCCGGGTTGTGGAGACCCAGTACTTC. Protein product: CAISESRVVETQYF.

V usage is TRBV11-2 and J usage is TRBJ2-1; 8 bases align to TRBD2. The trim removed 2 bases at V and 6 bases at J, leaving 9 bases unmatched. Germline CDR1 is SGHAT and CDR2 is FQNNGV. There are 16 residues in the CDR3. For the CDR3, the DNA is TGTGCCAGCAGCTTAACGCTGGGACTAGGGGGCAATGAGCAGTTCTTC. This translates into CASSLTLGLGGNEQFF. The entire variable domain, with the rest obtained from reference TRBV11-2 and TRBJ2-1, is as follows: EAGVAQSPRYKIIEKRQSVAFWCNPISGHATLYWYQQILGQGPKLLIQFQNNGVVDDSQLPKDRFSAERLKGVDSTLKIQPAKLEDSAVYLCASSLTLGLGGNEQFFGPGTRLTVL.

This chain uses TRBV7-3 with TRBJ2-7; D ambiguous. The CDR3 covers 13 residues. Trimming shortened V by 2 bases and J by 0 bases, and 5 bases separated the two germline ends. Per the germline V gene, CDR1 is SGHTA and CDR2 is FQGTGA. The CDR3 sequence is CASSLLHSYEQYF. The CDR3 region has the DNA TGTGCCAGCAGCTTACTGCACTCCTACGAGCAGTACTTC.

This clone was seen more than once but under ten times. CDR3 sequence: CASSLEGSGNTIYF. The CDR3 DNA reads as TGCGCCAGCAGCTTGGAAGGATCAGGAAACACCATATATTTT. V is TRBV5-1 and J is TRBJ1-3; no definite D call. Per the germline V gene, CDR1 is SGHRS and CDR2 is YFSETQ. The CDR3 extends over 14 amino acids. The V end was cut by 0 bases, the J end by 4 bases, with 8 bases between.

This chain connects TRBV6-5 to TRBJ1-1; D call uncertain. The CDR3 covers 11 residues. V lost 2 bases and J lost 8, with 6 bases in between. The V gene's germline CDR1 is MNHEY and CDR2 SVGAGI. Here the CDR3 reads CASSYGKEAFF. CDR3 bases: TGTGCCAGCAGTTACGGGAAAGAAGCTTTCTTT.

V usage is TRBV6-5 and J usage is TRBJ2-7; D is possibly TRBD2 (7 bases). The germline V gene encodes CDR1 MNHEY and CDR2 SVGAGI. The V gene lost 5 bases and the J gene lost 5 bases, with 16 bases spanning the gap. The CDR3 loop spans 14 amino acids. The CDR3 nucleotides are TGTGCCAGCAGTGATAGGGTAGGGGGGGACGAGCAGTACTTC. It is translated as CASSDRVGGDEQYF.

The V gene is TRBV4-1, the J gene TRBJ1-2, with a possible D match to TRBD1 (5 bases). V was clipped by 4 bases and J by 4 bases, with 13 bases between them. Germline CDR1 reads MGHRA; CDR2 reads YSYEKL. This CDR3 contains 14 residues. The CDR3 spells CASSLEGVGYGYTF. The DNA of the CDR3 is TGCGCCAGCAGCCTAGAAGGGGTTGGCTATGGCTACACCTTC.

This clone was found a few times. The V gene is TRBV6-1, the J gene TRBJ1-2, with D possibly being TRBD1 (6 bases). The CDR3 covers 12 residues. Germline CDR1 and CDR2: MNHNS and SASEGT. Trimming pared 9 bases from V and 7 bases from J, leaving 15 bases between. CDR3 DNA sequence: TGTGCCAGTATCACAGGGTCCGCTGGCTACACCTTC. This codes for CASITGSAGYTF.

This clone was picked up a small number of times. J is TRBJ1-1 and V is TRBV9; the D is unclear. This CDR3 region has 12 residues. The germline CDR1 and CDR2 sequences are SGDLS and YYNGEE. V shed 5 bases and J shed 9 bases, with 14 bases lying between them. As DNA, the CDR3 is TGTGCCAGCAGTACTGATGGGGATCAAGCTTTCTTT. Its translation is CASSTDGDQAFF.

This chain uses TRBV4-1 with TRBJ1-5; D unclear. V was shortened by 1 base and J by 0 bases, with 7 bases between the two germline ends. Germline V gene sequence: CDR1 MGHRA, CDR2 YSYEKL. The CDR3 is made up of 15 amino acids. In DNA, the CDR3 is TGCGCCAGCAGCCAAGGAACGAATAGCAATCAGCCCCAGCATTTT. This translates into CASSQGTNSNQPQHF.

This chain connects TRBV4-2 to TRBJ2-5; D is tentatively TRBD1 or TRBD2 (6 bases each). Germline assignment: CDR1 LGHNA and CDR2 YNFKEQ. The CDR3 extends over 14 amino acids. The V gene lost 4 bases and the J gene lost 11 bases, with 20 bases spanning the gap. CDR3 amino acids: CASSLGGRPEEQYF. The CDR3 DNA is TGTGCCAGCAGCCTAGGGGGGAGGCCGGAGGAGCAGTACTTC.

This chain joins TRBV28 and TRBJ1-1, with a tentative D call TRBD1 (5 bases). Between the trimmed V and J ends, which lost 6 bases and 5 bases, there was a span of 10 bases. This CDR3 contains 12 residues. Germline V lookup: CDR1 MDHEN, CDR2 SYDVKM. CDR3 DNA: TGTGCCAGCAGCCAGGGTTTAACTGAAGCTTTCTTT. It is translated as CASSQGLTEAFF.

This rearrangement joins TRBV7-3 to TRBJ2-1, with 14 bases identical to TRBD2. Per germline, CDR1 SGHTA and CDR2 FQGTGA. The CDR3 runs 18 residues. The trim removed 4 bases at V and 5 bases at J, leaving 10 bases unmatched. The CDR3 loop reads CASSSLPGTSGSNNEQFF. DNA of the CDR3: TGTGCCAGCAGCTCCCTCCCCGGGACTAGCGGGAGTAACAATGAGCAGTTCTTC.

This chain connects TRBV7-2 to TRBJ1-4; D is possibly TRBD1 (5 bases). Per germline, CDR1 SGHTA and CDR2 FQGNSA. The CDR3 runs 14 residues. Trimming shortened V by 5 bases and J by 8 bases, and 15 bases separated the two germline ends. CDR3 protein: CASSPSGRREKLFF. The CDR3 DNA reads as TGTGCCAGCAGCCCATCAGGGAGGAGGGAAAAACTGTTTTTT.

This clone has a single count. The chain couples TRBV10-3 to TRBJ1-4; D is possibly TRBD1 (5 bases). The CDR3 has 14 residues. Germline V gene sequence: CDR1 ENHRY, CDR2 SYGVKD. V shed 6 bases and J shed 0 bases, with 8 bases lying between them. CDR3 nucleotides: TGTGCCATCAGGGACACTGCAACTAATGAAAAACTGTTTTTT. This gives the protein CAIRDTATNEKLFF.

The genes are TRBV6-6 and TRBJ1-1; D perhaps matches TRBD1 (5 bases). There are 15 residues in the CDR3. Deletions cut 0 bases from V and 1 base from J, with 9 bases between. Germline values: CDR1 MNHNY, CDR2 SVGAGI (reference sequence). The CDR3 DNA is TGTGCCAGCAGTTACTCGTCCAGGGCGAACACTGAAGCTTTCTTT. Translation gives CASSYSSRANTEAFF.

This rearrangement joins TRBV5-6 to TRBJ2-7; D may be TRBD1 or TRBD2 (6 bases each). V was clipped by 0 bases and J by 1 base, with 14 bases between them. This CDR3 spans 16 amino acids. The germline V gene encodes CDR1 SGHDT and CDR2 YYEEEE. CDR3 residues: CASSLGGAQASYEQYF. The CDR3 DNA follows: TGTGCCAGCAGCTTGGGGGGGGCACAAGCTTCCTACGAGCAGTACTTC.

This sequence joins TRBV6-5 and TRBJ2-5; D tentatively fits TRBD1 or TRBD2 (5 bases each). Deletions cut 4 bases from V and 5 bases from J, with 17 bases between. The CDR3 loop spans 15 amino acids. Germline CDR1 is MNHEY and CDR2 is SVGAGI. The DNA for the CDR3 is TGTGCCAGCAGTTTTACGGGACCATCCTGGGAGACCCAGTACTTC. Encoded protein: CASSFTGPSWETQYF.

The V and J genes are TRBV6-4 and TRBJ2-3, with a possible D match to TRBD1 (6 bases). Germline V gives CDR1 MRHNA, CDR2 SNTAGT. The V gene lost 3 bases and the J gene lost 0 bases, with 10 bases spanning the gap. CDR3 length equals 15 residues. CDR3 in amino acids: CASSETGTSTDTQYF. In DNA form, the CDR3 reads TGTGCCAGCAGTGAAACCGGGACAAGCACAGATACGCAGTATTTT.

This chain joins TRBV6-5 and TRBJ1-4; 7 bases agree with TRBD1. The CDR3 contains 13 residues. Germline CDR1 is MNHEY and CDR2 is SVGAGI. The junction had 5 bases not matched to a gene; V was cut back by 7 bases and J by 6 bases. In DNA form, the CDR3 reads TGTGCCAGCAAGCGGACAGGTGATGAAAAACTGTTTTTT. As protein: CASKRTGDEKLFF.